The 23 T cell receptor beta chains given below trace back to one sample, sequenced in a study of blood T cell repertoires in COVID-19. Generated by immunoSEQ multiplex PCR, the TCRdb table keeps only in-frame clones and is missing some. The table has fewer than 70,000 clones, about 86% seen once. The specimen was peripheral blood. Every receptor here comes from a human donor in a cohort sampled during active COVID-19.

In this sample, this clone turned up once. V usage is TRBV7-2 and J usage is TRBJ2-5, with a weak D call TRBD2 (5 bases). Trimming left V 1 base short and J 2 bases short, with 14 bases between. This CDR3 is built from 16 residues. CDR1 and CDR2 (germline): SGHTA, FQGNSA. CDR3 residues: CASSLDFNRGQETQYF. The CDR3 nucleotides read TGTGCCAGCAGCTTAGACTTTAATCGAGGGCAAGAGACCCAGTACTTC.

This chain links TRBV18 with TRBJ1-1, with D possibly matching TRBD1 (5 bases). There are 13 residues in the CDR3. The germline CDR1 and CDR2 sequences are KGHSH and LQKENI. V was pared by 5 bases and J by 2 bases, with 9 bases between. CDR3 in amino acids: CASSSTENTEAFF. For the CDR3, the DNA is TGTGCCAGCTCATCGACAGAAAACACTGAAGCTTTCTTT.

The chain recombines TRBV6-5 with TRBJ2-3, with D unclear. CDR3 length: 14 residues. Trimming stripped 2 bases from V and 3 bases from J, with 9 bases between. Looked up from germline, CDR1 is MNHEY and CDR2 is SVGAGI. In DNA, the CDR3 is TGTGCCAGCAGTTACCGCGGAGAGACAGATACGCAGTATTTT. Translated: CASSYRGETDTQYF.

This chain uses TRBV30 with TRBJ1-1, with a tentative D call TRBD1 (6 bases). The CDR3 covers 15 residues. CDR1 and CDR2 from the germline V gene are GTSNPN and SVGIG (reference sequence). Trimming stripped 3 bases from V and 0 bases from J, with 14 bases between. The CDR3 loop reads CAWRTGNPMNTEAFF. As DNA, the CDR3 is TGTGCCTGGAGGACAGGCAATCCGATGAACACTGAAGCTTTCTTT.

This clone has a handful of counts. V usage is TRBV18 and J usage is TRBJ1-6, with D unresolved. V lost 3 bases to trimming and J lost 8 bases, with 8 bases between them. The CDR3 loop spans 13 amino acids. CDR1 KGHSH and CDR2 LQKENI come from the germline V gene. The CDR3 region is CASSPGTDSPLHF. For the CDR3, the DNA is TGTGCCAGCTCACCCGGTACGGATTCACCCCTCCACTTT. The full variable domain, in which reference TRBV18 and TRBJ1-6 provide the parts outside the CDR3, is NAGVMQNPRHLVRRRGQEARLRCSPMKGHSHVYWYRQLPEEGLKFMVYLQKENIIDESGMPKERFSAEFPKEGPSILRIQQVVRGDSAAYFCASSPGTDSPLHFGNGTRLTVT.

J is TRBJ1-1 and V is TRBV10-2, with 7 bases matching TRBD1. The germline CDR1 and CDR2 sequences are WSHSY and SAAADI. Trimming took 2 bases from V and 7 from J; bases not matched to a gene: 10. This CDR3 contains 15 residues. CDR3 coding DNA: TGCGCCAGCAGTGAGATTCGGACAGGCCCCGATGAAGCTTTCTTT. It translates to CASSEIRTGPDEAFF.

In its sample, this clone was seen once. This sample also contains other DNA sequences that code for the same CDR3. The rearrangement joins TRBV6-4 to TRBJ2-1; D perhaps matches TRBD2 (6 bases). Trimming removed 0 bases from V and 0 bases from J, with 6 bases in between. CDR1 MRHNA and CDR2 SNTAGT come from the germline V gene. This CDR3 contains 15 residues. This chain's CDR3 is CASSDSSGSYNEQFF. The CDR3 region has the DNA TGTGCCAGCAGTGACTCTAGCGGCTCCTACAATGAGCAGTTCTTC.

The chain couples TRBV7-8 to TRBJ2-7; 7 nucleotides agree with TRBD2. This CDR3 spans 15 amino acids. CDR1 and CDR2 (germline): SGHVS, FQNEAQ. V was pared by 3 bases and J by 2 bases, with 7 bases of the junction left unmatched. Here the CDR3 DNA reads TGTGCCAGCAGCTTTCGGCGGGAGCTCCCCTACGAGCAGTACTTC. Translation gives CASSFRRELPYEQYF. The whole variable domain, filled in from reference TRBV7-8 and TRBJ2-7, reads GAGVSQSPRYKVAKRGQDVALRCDPISGHVSLFWYQQALGQGPEFLTYFQNEAQLDKSGLPSDRFFAERPEGSVSTLKIQRTQQEDSAVYLCASSFRRELPYEQYFGPGTRLTVT.

The CDR3 DNA sequence: TGTGCCAGTAGTGGGGCAGGGTACCTCCATCAGCCCCAGCATTTT. As protein: CASSGAGYLHQPQHF. The rearrangement uses TRBV19 and TRBJ1-5; D might be TRBD1 (5 bases). This CDR3 region has 15 residues. The germline V gene encodes CDR1 LNHDA and CDR2 SQIVND (reference sequence). V was trimmed by 5 bases and J by 5 bases, leaving 16 bases between them.

The CDR3: CASSHMSGSTSGLREQYF. The CDR3 DNA follows: TGCGCCAGCAGCCACATGTCAGGGTCCACTAGCGGCCTTAGAGAGCAGTACTTC. The chain uses TRBV4-3 and TRBJ2-7; 8 nucleotides agree with TRBD2. This CDR3 is 18 amino acids long. Germline V gene data show CDR1 as LGHNA and CDR2 as YSLEER. The junction had 20 bases not matched to a gene; V was cut back by 3 bases and J by 7 bases.

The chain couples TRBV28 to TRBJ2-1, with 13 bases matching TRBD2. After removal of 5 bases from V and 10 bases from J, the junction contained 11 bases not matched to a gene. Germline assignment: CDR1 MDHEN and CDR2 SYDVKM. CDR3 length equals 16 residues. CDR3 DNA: TGTGCCAGCAGTGCCCCATTACTAGCGGGAGGGGGGGAGCAGTTCTTC. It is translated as CASSAPLLAGGGEQFF.

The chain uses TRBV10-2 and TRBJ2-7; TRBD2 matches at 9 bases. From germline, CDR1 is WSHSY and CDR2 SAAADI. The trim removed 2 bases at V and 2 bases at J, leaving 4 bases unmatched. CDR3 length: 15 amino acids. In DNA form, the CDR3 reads TGCGCCAGCAGTGAGAGGCGGGAGGGCCCCTACGAGCAGTACTTC. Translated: CASSERREGPYEQYF.

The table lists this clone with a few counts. This CDR3 is CASSPGTSPSYEQYF. The CDR3 bases are TGTGCCAGCAGCCCAGGGACTAGTCCCTCCTACGAGCAGTACTTC. V is TRBV5-4 and J is TRBJ2-7, with TRBD2 matching 8 bases. Germline CDR1 reads SGHNT; CDR2 reads YYREEE (reference sequence). This CDR3 spans 15 amino acids. The V segment lost 4 bases and the J segment 0 bases; nucleotides outside the gene matches: 6.

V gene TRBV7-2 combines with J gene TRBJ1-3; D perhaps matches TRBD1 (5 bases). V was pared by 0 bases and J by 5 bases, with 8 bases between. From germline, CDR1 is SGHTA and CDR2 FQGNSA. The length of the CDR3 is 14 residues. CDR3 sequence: CASSLAQGRNTIYF. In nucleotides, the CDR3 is TGTGCCAGCAGCTTAGCTCAGGGAAGAAACACCATATATTTT.

CDR3 sequence reads: CASSLAGGVSNQPQHF. In DNA form, the CDR3 reads TGTGCCAGCAGCTTAGCGGGAGGGGTAAGCAATCAGCCCCAGCATTTT. The chain has TRBV7-2 and TRBJ1-5, with D perhaps TRBD1 (5 bases). Trimming left V 0 bases short and J 1 base short, with 10 bases between. Germline values: CDR1 SGHTA, CDR2 FQGNSA. The CDR3 is 16 amino acids. The whole variable domain, remainder taken from reference TRBV7-2 and TRBJ1-5, is GAGVSQSPSNKVTEKGKDVELRCDPISGHTALYWYRQSLGQGLEFLIYFQGNSAPDKSGLPSDRFSAERTGGSVSTLTIQRTQQEDSAVYLCASSLAGGVSNQPQHFGDGTRLSIL.

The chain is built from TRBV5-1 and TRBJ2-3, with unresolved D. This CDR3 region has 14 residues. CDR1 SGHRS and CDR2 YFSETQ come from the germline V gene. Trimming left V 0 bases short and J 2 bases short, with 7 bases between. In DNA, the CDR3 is TGCGCCAGCAGCTTGGAACAGCTCACAGATACGCAGTATTTT. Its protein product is CASSLEQLTDTQYF.

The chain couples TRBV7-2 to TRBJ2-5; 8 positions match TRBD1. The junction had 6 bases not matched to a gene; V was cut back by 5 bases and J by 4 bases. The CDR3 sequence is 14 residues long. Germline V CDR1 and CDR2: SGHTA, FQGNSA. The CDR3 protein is CASSPSGGRETQYF. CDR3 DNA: TGTGCCAGCAGCCCCTCAGGGGGCCGAGAGACCCAGTACTTC.

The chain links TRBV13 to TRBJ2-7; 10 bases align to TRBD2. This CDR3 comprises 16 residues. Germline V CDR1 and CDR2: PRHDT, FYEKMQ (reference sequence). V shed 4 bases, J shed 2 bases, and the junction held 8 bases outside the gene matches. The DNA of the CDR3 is TGTGCCAGCAGCTCCCAAACTAGCGGGAACCCCTACGAGCAGTACTTC. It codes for CASSSQTSGNPYEQYF.

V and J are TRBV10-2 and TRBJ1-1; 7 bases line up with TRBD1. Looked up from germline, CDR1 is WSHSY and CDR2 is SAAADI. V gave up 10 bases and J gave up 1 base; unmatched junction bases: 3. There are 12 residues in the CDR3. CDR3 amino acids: CAIRDRNTEAFF. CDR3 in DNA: TGCGCCATCAGGGACAGGAACACTGAAGCTTTCTTT.

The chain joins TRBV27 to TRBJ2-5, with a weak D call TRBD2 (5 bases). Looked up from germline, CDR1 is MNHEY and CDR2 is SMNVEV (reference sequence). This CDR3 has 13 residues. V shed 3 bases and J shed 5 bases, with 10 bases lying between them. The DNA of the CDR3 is TGTGCCAGCAGTTTCCGTGGGGAGGAGACCCAGTACTTC. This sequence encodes CASSFRGEETQYF.

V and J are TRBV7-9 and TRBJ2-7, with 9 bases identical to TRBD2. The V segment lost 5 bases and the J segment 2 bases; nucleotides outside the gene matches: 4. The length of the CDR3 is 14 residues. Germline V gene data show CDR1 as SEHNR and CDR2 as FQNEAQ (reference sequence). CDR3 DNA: TGTGCCAGCAGCCCCGGGACTAGCACCTACGAGCAGTACTTC. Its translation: CASSPGTSTYEQYF.

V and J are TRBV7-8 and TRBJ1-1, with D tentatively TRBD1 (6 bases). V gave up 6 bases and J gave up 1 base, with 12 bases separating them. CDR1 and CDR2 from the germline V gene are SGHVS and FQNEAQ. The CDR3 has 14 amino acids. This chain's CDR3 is CASSYLGANTEAFF. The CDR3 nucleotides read TGTGCCAGCAGTTACTTGGGGGCGAACACTGAAGCTTTCTTT.

The CDR3 sequence is CASSRHGYYEQYF. CDR3 in DNA: TGTGCCAGCAGCCGGCACGGGTACTACGAGCAGTACTTC. The V call is TRBV14, the J call TRBJ2-7; D unclear. This CDR3 is 13 amino acids long. V shed 4 bases and J shed 3 bases, with 10 bases lying between them. Looked up from germline, CDR1 is SGHDN and CDR2 is FVKESK. The variable domain in full, completed from reference TRBV14 and TRBJ2-7, reads EAGVTQFPSHSVIEKGQTVTLRCDPISGHDNLYWYRRVMGKEIKFLLHFVKESKQDESGMPNNRFLAERTGGTYSTLKVQPAELEDSGVYFCASSRHGYYEQYFGPGTRLTVT.